The T cell receptor beta chain described here comes from a study of blood T cell repertoires in COVID-19 (TCRdb year 2020). The study in broad terms: Samples from collaborators originated in the United States, Italy and Spain and spanned both the acute and convalescent phases of COVID-19. The material from the prospective study consisted of cDNA or gDNA derived from T cells, B-cell-depleted T cells, or PBMCs. Subjects who had been exposed to COVID-19, were actively infected with it, or had recovered from it provided the deeply sampled blood TCRbeta repertoires that made up the dataset. The repertoires were released in a freely available public database meant as a resource for research on the immune response to SARS-CoV-2. Samples came from the ongoing ImmuneRACE study (first 160 participants) plus 1,254 subjects from 6 global collaborators. A de-identified subject ID, COVID-19 status, age in years and sex were almost always included in the sample metadata. HLA class I and class II types, where available, came from metadata supplied by the sample provider rather than from assay-based typing.

Summary of the overall study and its limitations: The amount of clinical and demographic metadata varied by source and participant and was provided uncurated.

TCRbeta CDR3 regions were amplified from genomic DNA by means of the immunoSEQ Assay, a bias-controlled multiplex PCR. Concerning the study's data processing: The number of nucleated cells in each sample was estimated by amplification of reference gene primers within the assay. To quantify the absolute abundance of each unique TCRbeta CDR3 rearrangement, sequence reads were collapsed and filtered. Productive Simpson clonality was computed per sample as the square root of Simpson's diversity index over productive rearrangements. The table comes from immuneACCESS by way of TCRdb, which keeps in-frame sequences with V and J called. Part of the clones is missing from these tables; in studies checked, under half for an unresolved V gene and the rest for unknown reasons. The DNA gave D and trimming, while V, J and clone size come from that table. The sample table holds more than 200,000 clones, of which about four fifths were seen once. About 10% of the sample belongs to the ten largest clones.

A word on this clone: Its antigen is still unknown. Base qualities are not provided; no much larger clone lies one nucleotide away.

Whole blood was collected in K2EDTA tubes by collaborating institutions according to the institutions' own protocols. For TCRbeta analysis, collaborators shipped samples as frozen whole blood, isolated PBMCs, or DNA extracted from either of those sample types. The sequence came from a woman at least 80 years old with acute or convalescent COVID-19. The sample consisted of peripheral blood.

DNA sequence: TGTGCCAGCAGTCAGAATTACGAGCAGTACTTC. Its protein reads: CASSQNYEQYF. The chain couples TRBV12-3 or TRBV12-4 to TRBJ2-7; confidence is insufficient to name the D gene. At the junction V is shortened by 5 bases and J by 4 bases, with 6 bases in between. Measured from the cysteine to the phenylalanine, the CDR3 is 11 residues long. The entry retains the CDR3 DNA only, 33 bases that are in frame from base 1.